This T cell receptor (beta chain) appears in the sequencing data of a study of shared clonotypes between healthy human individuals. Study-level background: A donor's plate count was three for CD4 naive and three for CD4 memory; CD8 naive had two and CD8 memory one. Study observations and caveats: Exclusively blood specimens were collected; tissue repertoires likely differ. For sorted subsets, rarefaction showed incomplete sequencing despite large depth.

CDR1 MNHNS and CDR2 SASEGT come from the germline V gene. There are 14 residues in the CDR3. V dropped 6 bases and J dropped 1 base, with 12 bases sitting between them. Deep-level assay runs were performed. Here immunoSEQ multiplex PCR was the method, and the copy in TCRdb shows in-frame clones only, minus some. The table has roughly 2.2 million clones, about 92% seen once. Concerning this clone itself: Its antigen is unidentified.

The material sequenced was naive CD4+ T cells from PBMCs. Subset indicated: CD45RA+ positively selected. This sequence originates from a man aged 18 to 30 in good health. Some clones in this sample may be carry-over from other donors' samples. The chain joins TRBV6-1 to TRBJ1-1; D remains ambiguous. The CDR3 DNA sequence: TGTGCCAGCAGATTACACTTAGGGAACACTGAAGCTTTCTTT. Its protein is CASRLHLGNTEAFF.